What follows are 16 T cell receptor beta chains derived from one specimen sequenced in a study of PD-1 blockade in classical Hodgkin lymphoma. Data came from immunoSEQ multiplex PCR; TCRdb stores just in-frame clones and leaves some out. Of around 100,000 clones in the sample, approximately 90% were seen once. Each and every patient relapsed after autologous stem cell transplantation, and patients got differing brentuximab vedotin exposure. Sequencing used peripheral blood mononuclear cells (PBMCs), obtained before the second cycle of nivolumab. Receptor source: a human donor with classical Hodgkin lymphoma.

The rearrangement joins TRBV27 to TRBJ2-7; D may be TRBD1 or TRBD2 (5 bases each). Per germline, CDR1 MNHEY and CDR2 SMNVEV (reference sequence). CDR3 length equals 19 residues. Trimming stripped 1 base from V and 8 bases from J, with 30 bases between. This CDR3 reads CASSLFRPSGRTIGMKQYF. In nucleotides, the CDR3 is TGTGCCAGCAGTTTATTTCGTCCGTCGGGACGGACCATCGGGATGAAGCAGTACTTC.

CDR3 protein: CASSTPGGQETQYF. The CDR3 DNA reads TGTGCCAGCAGCACCCCAGGGGGGCAAGAGACCCAGTACTTC. The genes are TRBV5-6 and TRBJ2-5; TRBD1 might be the D (7 bases). The CDR3 covers 14 residues. Trimming left V 4 bases short and J 2 bases short, with 12 bases between. Germline loops: CDR1 SGHDT, CDR2 YYEEEE.

This chain connects TRBV9 to TRBJ2-3, with D perhaps matching TRBD1 (5 bases). The CDR3 has 12 amino acids. The V end lost 2 bases, the J end lost 6 bases, and 7 bases lay between the germline ends. The germline CDR1 and CDR2 sequences are SGDLS and YYNGEE. The CDR3 loop reads CASSVNRDTQYF. The CDR3, as DNA: TGTGCCAGCAGCGTCAACAGGGATACGCAGTATTTT.

This chain links TRBV7-7 with TRBJ2-7; 9 bases are a match to TRBD1. After removal of 5 bases from V and 5 bases from J, the junction contained 4 bases not matched to a gene. CDR3 size: 13 residues. The V gene's germline CDR1 is SSHAT and CDR2 FNYEAQ (reference sequence). CDR3: CASSPWTGDEQYF. The CDR3, as DNA: TGTGCCAGCAGCCCCTGGACAGGGGACGAGCAGTACTTC.

CDR3 protein: CAWGGTPGGNEKLFF. The CDR3 bases are TGTGCCTGGGGCGGGACCCCAGGAGGAAATGAAAAACTGTTTTTT. The chain has TRBV30 and TRBJ1-4, with D possibly TRBD1 on 5 matching bases. Trimming stripped 5 bases from V and 5 bases from J, with 18 bases between. Germline V gene data show CDR1 as GTSNPN and CDR2 as SVGIG (reference sequence). The CDR3 runs 15 residues.

The chain has TRBV6-1 and TRBJ1-1; the D is unclear. The CDR3 length is 11 residues. V lost 8 bases to trimming and J lost 3 bases, with 7 bases between them. The germline CDR1 and CDR2 sequences are MNHNS and SASEGT. The CDR3, as DNA: TGTGCCAGCGAACCATACACTGAAGCTTTCTTT. Translation: CASEPYTEAFF.

V usage is TRBV11-2 and J usage is TRBJ2-1; D not certain. Trimming took off 5 bases at V and 3 bases at J, with 20 bases between the two ends. Germline CDR1 SGHAT, CDR2 FQNNGV. The CDR3 contains 17 residues. In DNA, the CDR3 is TGTGCCAGCAGCGATACCGGACCGCGGAACGTCTACAATGAGCAGTTCTTC. Its translation: CASSDTGPRNVYNEQFF. The whole variable domain, filled in from reference TRBV11-2 and TRBJ2-1, reads EAGVAQSPRYKIIEKRQSVAFWCNPISGHATLYWYQQILGQGPKLLIQFQNNGVVDDSQLPKDRFSAERLKGVDSTLKIQPAKLEDSAVYLCASSDTGPRNVYNEQFFGPGTRLTVL.

The rearrangement links TRBV6-5 to TRBJ2-3; D is perhaps TRBD2 (6 bases). From germline, CDR1 is MNHEY and CDR2 SVGAGI. Trimming removed 5 bases at V and 2 bases at J, with 14 bases between. The CDR3 sequence is 15 residues long. The CDR3 nucleotides are TGTGCCAGCAGTCCCCAGGAGGGGCCCACAGATACGCAGTATTTT. Translating gives CASSPQEGPTDTQYF.

The rearrangement links TRBV6-5 to TRBJ1-2; a possible D gene is TRBD1 (5 bases). Trimming took off 4 bases at V and 3 bases at J, with 9 bases between the two ends. The CDR3 covers 13 residues. Germline V CDR1 and CDR2: MNHEY, SVGAGI. The CDR3 reads CASSSGTYYGYTF. CDR3 nucleotide sequence: TGTGCCAGCAGTTCCGGGACTTACTATGGCTACACCTTC.

The chain joins TRBV6-5 to TRBJ2-5; D remains ambiguous. Trimming shortened V by 10 bases and J by 3 bases, and 15 bases separated the two germline ends. The germline V gene has CDR1 MNHEY and CDR2 SVGAGI. The CDR3 is made up of 13 amino acids. CDR3 protein: CAIKSETKETQYF. The CDR3 DNA reads as TGTGCCATCAAATCGGAGACCAAAGAGACCCAGTACTTC.

A single count supports this clone. The CDR3 sequence: CASSSSGGRTDTQYF. Here the CDR3 DNA reads TGTGCCAGCAGCTCGAGCGGGGGGCGCACAGATACGCAGTATTTT. The chain carries TRBV7-3 and TRBJ2-3; 9 bases align to TRBD2. This CDR3 is built from 15 residues. CDR1 is SGHTA and CDR2 is FQGTGA in the germline V gene. Trimming cost V 4 bases and J 1 base; bases outside gene matches: 3.

V gene TRBV28 combines with J gene TRBJ1-1, with 8 bases aligning to TRBD1. V lost 2 bases to trimming and J lost 1 base; unmatched junction nucleotides: 0. Germline CDR1 MDHEN, CDR2 SYDVKM. The CDR3 totals 14 residues. The CDR3 coding sequence is TGTGCCAGCAGTTTAACAGGGGGGAACACTGAAGCTTTCTTT. Protein product: CASSLTGGNTEAFF.

The chain joins TRBV30 to TRBJ2-2, with no clear D. The V end lost 0 bases, the J end lost 4 bases, and 15 bases lay between the germline ends. Germline lookup yields CDR1 GTSNPN and CDR2 SVGIG (reference sequence). The CDR3 spans 16 residues. The CDR3 nucleotides are TGTGCCTGGAGTGTACTCCCAGAACCGAGCACCGGGGAGCTGTTTTTT. Translated, it gives CAWSVLPEPSTGELFF.

This clone came up once. V gene TRBV28 combines with J gene TRBJ2-7, with D maybe TRBD1 (6 bases). The V gene lost 7 bases and the J gene lost 9 bases, with 25 bases spanning the gap. This CDR3 spans 15 amino acids. Germline CDR1 is MDHEN and CDR2 is SYDVKM. Here the CDR3 DNA reads TGTGCCAGCAATAGACCGCAGGGGTTGCAGTATGCGCAGTACTTC. Translating gives CASNRPQGLQYAQYF.

The gene calls are TRBV7-9 and TRBJ1-6; D unclear. Germline V gene lookup returns CDR1 SEHNR and CDR2 FQNEAQ (reference sequence). The CDR3 extends over 14 amino acids. The V end was cut by 5 bases, the J end by 6 bases, with 11 bases between. In nucleotides, the CDR3 is TGTGCCAGCAGCCAGGCGGGGAGTAATTCACCCCTCCACTTT. Encoded protein: CASSQAGSNSPLHF.

Only a few counts were recorded for this clone. The chain couples TRBV19 to TRBJ1-1; 8 positions agree with TRBD1. The junction had 3 bases not matched to a gene; V was cut back by 8 bases and J by 1 base. The CDR3 contains 13 residues. Germline V gives CDR1 LNHDA, CDR2 SQIVND (reference sequence). The CDR3 DNA reads as TGTGCCAGTCGGACAGGGCAGAACACTGAAGCTTTCTTT. Translation: CASRTGQNTEAFF.